The T cell receptor (beta chain) described here comes from a study of vaccination effects on CD4 cells after COVID-19. Profiling relied on immunoSEQ multiplex PCR, and the TCRdb table lists in-frame clones only, not all of them. The table records 30,000 to 40,000 clones, roughly 73% of them present only once. Germline values: CDR1 SGHRS, CDR2 YFSETQ. This CDR3 is 15 amino acids long. V dropped 0 bases and J dropped 4 bases, with 13 bases sitting between them. Before sequencing, viral peptide pools were used by the ViraFEST assay to expand antigen-specific CD4+ T cells. Culture proceeded for approximately nine days, and CD4+ T cells were then isolated. By PCR, the person was confirmed to have had SARS-CoV-2 infection between March and December 2020. With respect to this clone: Its antigen is as yet unknown.

The sequence was collected from a human donor who had a prior SARS-CoV-2 infection. Sequences were derived from CD4+ T cells from PBMCs cultured with a peptide pool, sampled before COVID-19 vaccination. The chain recombines TRBV5-1 with TRBJ1-2, with D maybe TRBD1 (6 bases). As DNA, the CDR3 is TGCGCCAGCAGCTTGGGGACAGTTAGGTCCTATGGCTACACCTTC. Its protein product is CASSLGTVRSYGYTF.